The sample holds a few counts of the clone carrying this T cell receptor (beta chain). The antigen is not known. The entry originates in a study of beta chain features in type 1 diabetes. Study findings and constraints: A potential influence of HLA type upon TCRB rearrangement remained unresolved herein. Cells expressing TCR highly could be over-represented by cDNA sequencing.

Sequencing targeted expressed TCRB transcripts, as all isolated RNA had been reverse transcribed. Assay used: immunoSEQ multiplex PCR; TCRdb lists only in-frame clones, some missing. The sample comprises 600,000 to 650,000 clones, less than 20% of which are singletons, and under 0.095% rests with the top ten. The CDR3 runs to 17 residues. From germline, CDR1 is LNHNV and CDR2 YYDKDF (reference sequence). J lost 4 bases, V lost 4 bases, and 11 bases had no gene match. Sequencing input: naive CD4+ T cells from blood. The J gene is TRBJ1-4, the V gene TRBV15; 8 bases align to TRBD1. The sequence was collected from a man aged 18 to 29 in good health. The CDR3: CATSTGRTGLVNEKLFF. CDR3 nucleotide sequence: TGTGCCACCAGCACCGGGCGGACAGGGCTTGTTAATGAAAAACTGTTTTTT.